Presented here are 9 T cell receptor beta chains from one specimen sequenced in a study of T cells expressing NK-cell markers. TCRdb reworked the 5' RACE reads into one entry per CDR3 protein, no DNA. The sample is made up of 350,000 to 450,000 distinct CDR3 sequences, and the top ten hold under 6.5% of it. Sequenced: blood T cells: a sorted CD56 or NKG2C T cell subset, CD4+ or CD8+ T cells, or bulk PBMC T cells (not recorded which). The receptors were sampled from a man aged 18-69 years in good health.

The V gene is TRBV16, the J gene TRBJ1-4; TCRdb gives TRBD1 as the D gene, but with no DNA this cannot be confirmed. The CDR3 length is 14 residues. Per germline, CDR1 KGHSY and CDR2 FQNENV. CDR3: CASRGQAPNEKLFF.

The rearrangement links TRBV5-6 to TRBJ2-1; the TCRdb call, TRBD1, lacks DNA for checking. Germline CDR1 is SGHDT and CDR2 is YYEEEE. The CDR3 length is 13 residues. The CDR3 here is CASSLIGTPEQFF.

The CDR3 sequence: CSGGSSGNTIYF. V gene TRBV29-1 combines with J gene TRBJ1-3. This CDR3 is 12 amino acids long. The germline V gene encodes CDR1 SQVTM and CDR2 ANQGSEA.

This chain uses TRBV15 with TRBJ2-7; the D gene TCRdb calls, TRBD1, cannot be checked with no DNA. Germline V lookup: CDR1 LNHNV, CDR2 YYDKDF (reference sequence). The CDR3 has 16 residues. The CDR3 is CATSRDRGDRSYEQYF.

The chain couples TRBV13 to TRBJ2-7. Germline V CDR1 and CDR2: PRHDT, FYEKMQ (reference sequence). The CDR3 is 17 amino acids. Here the CDR3 reads CASSPIYLLDENYEQYF.

The chain recombines TRBV9 with TRBJ2-3; TCRdb's D call of TRBD1 is untestable without DNA. The germline V gene encodes CDR1 SGDLS and CDR2 YYNGEE. The CDR3 extends over 16 amino acids. CDR3 region: CASSVGGGQGTDTQYF.

The chain carries TRBV6-5 and TRBJ2-7. CDR1 and CDR2 (germline): MNHEY, SVGAGI. CDR3 length: 15 amino acids. The CDR3 reads CASSYSKVTNYEQYF.

The rearrangement uses TRBV20-1 and TRBJ2-1; there is no DNA to check the TCRdb D call of TRBD1. The germline gives CDR1 DFQATT, CDR2 SNEGSKA (reference sequence). This CDR3 spans 15 amino acids. The CDR3 region is CSARTRGQGGGEQFF.

V and J are TRBV2 and TRBJ2-3; TCRdb selects TRBD2, and the lack of DNA leaves this call unchecked. In germline, CDR1 is SNHLY, CDR2 FYNNEI. The CDR3 length is 13 residues. The chain's CDR3 is CASRSTSGEAQYF.